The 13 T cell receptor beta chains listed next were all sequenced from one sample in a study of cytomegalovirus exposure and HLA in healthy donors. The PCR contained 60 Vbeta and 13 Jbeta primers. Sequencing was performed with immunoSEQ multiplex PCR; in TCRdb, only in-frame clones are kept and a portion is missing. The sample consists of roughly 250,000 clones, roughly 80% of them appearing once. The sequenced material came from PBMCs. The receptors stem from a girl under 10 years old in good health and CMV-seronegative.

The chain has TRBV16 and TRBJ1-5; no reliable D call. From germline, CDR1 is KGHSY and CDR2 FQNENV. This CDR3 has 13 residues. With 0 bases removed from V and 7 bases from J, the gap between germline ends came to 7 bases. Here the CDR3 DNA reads TGTGCCAGCAGCCAATCCGTATCGCAGCCCCAGCATTTT. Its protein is CASSQSVSQPQHF.

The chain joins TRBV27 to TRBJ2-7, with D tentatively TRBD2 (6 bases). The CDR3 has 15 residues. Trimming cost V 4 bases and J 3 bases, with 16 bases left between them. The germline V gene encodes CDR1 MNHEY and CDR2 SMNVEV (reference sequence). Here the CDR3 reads CASSWKAGTFYEQYF. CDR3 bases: TGTGCCAGCAGTTGGAAAGCCGGGACTTTCTACGAGCAGTACTTC.

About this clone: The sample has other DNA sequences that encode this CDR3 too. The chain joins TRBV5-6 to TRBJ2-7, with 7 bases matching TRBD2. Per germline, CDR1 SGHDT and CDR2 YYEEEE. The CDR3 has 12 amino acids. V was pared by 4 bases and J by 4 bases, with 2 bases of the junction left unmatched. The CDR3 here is CASSPGLYEQYF. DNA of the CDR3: TGTGCCAGCAGCCCGGGACTATACGAGCAGTACTTC. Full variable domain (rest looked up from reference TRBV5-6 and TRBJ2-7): DAGVTQSPTHLIKTRGQQVTLRCSPKSGHDTVSWYQQALGQGPQFIFQYYEEEERQRGNFPDRFSGHQFPNYSSELNVNALLLGDSALYLCASSPGLYEQYFGPGTRLTVT.

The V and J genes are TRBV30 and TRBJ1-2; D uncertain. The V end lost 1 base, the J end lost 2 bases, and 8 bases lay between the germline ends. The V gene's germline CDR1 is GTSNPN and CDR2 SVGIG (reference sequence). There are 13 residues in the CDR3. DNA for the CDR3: TGTGCCTGGAGTGCGACACCGAACTATGGCTACACCTTC. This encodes CAWSATPNYGYTF.

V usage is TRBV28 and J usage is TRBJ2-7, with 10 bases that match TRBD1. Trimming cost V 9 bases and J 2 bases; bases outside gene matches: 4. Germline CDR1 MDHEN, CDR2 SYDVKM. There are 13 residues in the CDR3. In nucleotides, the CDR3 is TGTGCCAGTACCGGGACAGGGGCCTACGAGCAGTACTTC. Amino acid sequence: CASTGTGAYEQYF. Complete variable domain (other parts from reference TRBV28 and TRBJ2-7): DVKVTQSSRYLVKRTGEKVFLECVQDMDHENMFWYRQDPGLGLRLIYFSYDVKMKEKGDIPEGYSVSREKKERFSLILESASTNQTSMYLCASTGTGAYEQYFGPGTRLTVT.

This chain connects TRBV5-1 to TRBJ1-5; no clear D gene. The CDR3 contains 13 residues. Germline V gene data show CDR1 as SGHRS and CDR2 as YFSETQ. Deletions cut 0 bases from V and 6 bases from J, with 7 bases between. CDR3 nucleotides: TGCGCCAGCAGCTTGGCCCCGCGTCAGCCCCAGCATTTT. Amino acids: CASSLAPRQPQHF.

CDR3 in DNA: TGCAGCGTTGGGCAATACTCCCGACAGGGCTCCTACGAGCAGTACTTC. As protein: CSVGQYSRQGSYEQYF. The chain employs TRBV29-1 and TRBJ2-7, with TRBD1 identical over 7 bases. The germline CDR1 and CDR2 sequences are SQVTM and ANQGSEA. CDR3 length: 16 residues. After removal of 4 bases from V and 0 bases from J, the junction contained 12 bases not matched to a gene.

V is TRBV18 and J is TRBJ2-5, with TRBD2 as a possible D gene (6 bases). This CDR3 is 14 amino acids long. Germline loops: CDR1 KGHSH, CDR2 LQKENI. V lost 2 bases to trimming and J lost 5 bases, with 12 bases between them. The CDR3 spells CASSPLEGRETQYF. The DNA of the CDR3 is TGTGCCAGCTCACCATTGGAGGGGAGGGAGACCCAGTACTTC.

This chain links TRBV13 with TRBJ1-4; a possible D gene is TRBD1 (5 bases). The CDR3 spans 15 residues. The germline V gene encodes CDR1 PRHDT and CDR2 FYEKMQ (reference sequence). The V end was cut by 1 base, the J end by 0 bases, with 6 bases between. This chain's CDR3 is CASSLEGATNEKLFF. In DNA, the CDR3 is TGTGCCAGCAGCTTAGAAGGGGCAACTAATGAAAAACTGTTTTTT.

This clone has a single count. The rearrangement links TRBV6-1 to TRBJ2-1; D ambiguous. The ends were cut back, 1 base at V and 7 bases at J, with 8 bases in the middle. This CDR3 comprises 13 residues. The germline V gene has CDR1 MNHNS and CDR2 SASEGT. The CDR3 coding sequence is TGTGCCAGCAGTGAAGGCAGATTGAATGAGCAGTTCTTC. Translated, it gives CASSEGRLNEQFF.

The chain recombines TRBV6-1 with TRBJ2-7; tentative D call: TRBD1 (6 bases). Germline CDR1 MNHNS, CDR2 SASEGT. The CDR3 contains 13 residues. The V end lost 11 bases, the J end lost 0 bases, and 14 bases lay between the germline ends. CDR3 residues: CAAVGQNSYEQYF. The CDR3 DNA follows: TGTGCCGCCGTCGGACAGAACTCCTACGAGCAGTACTTC.

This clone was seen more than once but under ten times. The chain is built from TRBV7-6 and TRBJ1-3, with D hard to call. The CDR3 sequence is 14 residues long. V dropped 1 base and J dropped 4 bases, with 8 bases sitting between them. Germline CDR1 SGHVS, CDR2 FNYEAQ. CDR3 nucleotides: TGTGCCAGCAGCTTAGGGGCACCGGGAAACACCATATATTTT. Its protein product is CASSLGAPGNTIYF. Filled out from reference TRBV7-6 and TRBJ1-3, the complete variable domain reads GAGVSQSPRYKVTKRGQDVALRCDPISGHVSLYWYRQALGQGPEFLTYFNYEAQQDKSGLPNDRFSAERPEGSISTLTIQRTEQRDSAMYRCASSLGAPGNTIYFGEGSWLTVV.

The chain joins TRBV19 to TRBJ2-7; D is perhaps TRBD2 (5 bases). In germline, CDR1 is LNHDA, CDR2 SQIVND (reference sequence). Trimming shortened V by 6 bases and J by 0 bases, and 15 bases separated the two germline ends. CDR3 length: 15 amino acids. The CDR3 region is CASRITGESSYEQYF. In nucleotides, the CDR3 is TGTGCCAGTAGAATCACCGGGGAGAGCTCCTACGAGCAGTACTTC.